The source of this T cell receptor beta chain is a study of T-cell memory formation after mild COVID-19. Study information: TCR clusters were mostly donor specific.

At least ten counts were recorded for this clonotype. Its antigen is unknown. Constant-segment primers served in 5'RACE that generated TCR alpha and TCR beta cDNA libraries bearing sample barcodes and UMIs. TCRdb passed the 5' RACE reads through MiXCR, listing each CDR3 protein once. Counted here are 580,000 or so distinct CDR3 sequences, approximately 15% occurring once; the ten biggest clones make up roughly 8%. The CDR3 loop spans 18 amino acids. Looked up from germline, CDR1 is SGDLS and CDR2 is YYNGEE. Trimming at V came to 0 bases and at J to 5 bases, leaving 10 bases not matched to a gene. Study results and caveats: Clones contracting over day 15 to 85 were CD4/CD8 balanced, with later expanders leaning CD4+.

The rearrangement links TRBV9 to TRBJ2-1; 11 nucleotides line up with TRBD2. The TCR sequence derives from an adult woman who had mild COVID-19 (a few samples of this study predate the infection). Cell type and time point are not known. The sequencing input was PBMCs or a T cell subset sorted from them (not recorded which). CDR3 in amino acids: CASSVGSGRAVSHNEQFF. Here the CDR3 DNA reads TGTGCCAGCAGCGTAGGTAGCGGGAGGGCCGTTTCTCACAATGAGCAGTTCTTC.